These T cell receptor beta chains were read from a single sample in a study of cytomegalovirus exposure and HLA in healthy donors. Generated by immunoSEQ multiplex PCR, the TCRdb table keeps only in-frame clones and is missing some. The repertoire consists of roughly 150,000 clones, with around 90% occurring once and the leading ten covering 2.5% to 3%. Sample: PBMCs. The receptors stem from a man younger than 30 in good health and CMV-seronegative. The conserved cysteine and the conserved F or W are not part of the CDR3 here. Each record gives: V gene, J gene, clone size, CDR3 protein. Size is omitted from some rows. Given values are once, few, many or a class for expanded clones.

TRBV5-4	TRBJ1-3	NA	ASSSGQGNTIY
TRBV28	TRBJ1-1	once	ASRDSLTNTEAF
TRBV2	TRBJ1-6	NA	ASTVNSPLH
TRBV28	TRBJ2-7	NA	ASSTPTYEQY
TRBV7-9	TRBJ2-7	NA	ASSFDFSGTSYEQY
TRBV4-1	TRBJ1-4	NA	ASSQEGWIGGGKLF
TRBV30	TRBJ2-5	NA	AWSPGRGETQY
TRBV5-1	TRBJ1-1	NA	ASSLGIGQDLFGQTAF
TRBV28	TRBJ2-5	NA	ASTAGLTQETQY
TRBV7-8	TRBJ1-2	once	ASSLGPGGVNYGYT
TRBV6-6	TRBJ1-3	NA	ASSTGQGEGNTIY
TRBV11-2	TRBJ2-7	NA	ASSSGGTHEQY
TRBV4-1	TRBJ2-1	NA	ASSQVELAGNNEQF
TRBV7-7	TRBJ2-7	few	ASSLAESPYEQY
TRBV19	TRBJ2-7	NA	ASSVAQDYEQY
TRBV20-1	TRBJ2-5	NA	SARGEETQY
TRBV5-4	TRBJ1-1	NA	ASSLIAGAEAF
TRBV18	TRBJ1-5	once	ASSRNQGASQPQH
TRBV25-1	TRBJ2-7	NA	ASSRTYEQY
TRBV6-5	TRBJ1-5	few	ASSPVSNQPQH
TRBV5-6	TRBJ1-4	NA	ASSFQGTNEKLF
TRBV4-2	TRBJ1-3	NA	ASSRGTDGNTIY
TRBV5-1	TRBJ1-4	NA	ASSSGQGNEKLF
TRBV29-1	TRBJ2-7	NA	SVAGQVLAGGLYEQY
TRBV5-1	TRBJ2-1	NA	ASSFQVSDEQF
TRBV19	TRBJ1-2	NA	ASSIVPGQGNYGYT
TRBV7-6	TRBJ1-1	NA	ASSLSQGTEAF
TRBV5-1	TRBJ1-4	NA	ASSLVGGNEKLF
TRBV4-1	TRBJ2-7	once	ASSQESGRGNEQY
TRBV4-2	TRBJ1-2	NA	ASSQESQGGIHGYT
TRBV27	TRBJ2-7	NA	ASSYGTGSYEQY
TRBV2	TRBJ2-3	once	ASSELTGRGDTQY
TRBV28	TRBJ2-7	NA	ASSPVAPYEQY